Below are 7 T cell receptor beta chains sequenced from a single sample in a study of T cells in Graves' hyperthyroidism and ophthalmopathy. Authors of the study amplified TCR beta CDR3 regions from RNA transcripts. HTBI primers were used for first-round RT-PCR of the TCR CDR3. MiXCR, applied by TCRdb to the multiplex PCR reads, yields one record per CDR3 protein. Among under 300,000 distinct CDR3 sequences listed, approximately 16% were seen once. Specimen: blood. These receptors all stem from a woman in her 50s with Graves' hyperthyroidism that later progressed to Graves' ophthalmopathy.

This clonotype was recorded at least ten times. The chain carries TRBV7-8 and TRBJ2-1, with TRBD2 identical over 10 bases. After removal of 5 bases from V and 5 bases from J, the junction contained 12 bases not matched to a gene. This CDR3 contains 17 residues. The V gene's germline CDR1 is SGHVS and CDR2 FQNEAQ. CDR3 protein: CASSPRGILAGHNEQFF. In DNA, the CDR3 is TGTGCCAGCAGCCCCCGGGGTATACTAGCGGGACACAATGAGCAGTTCTTC.

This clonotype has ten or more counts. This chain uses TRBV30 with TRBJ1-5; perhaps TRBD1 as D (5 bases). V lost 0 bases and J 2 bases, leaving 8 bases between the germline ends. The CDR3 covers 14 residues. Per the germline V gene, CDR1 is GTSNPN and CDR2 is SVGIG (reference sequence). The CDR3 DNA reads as TGTGCCTGGAGTGTAGGCAGGGGCAATCAGCCCCAGCATTTT. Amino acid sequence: CAWSVGRGNQPQHF.

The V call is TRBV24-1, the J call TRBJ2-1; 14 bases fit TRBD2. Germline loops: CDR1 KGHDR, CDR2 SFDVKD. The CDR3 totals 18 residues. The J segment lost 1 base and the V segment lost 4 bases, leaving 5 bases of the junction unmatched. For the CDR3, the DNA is TGTGCCACCAGTGACCACCGACTAGCGGGAGGGTCCTACAATGAGCAGTTCTTC. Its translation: CATSDHRLAGGSYNEQFF.

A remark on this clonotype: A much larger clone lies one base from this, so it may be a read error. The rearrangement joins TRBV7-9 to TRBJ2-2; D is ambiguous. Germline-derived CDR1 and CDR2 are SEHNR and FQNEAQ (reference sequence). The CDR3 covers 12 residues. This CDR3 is CTSQAFTGELFF. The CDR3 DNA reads TGTACCAGTCAGGCCTTCACCGGGGAGCTGTTTTTT.

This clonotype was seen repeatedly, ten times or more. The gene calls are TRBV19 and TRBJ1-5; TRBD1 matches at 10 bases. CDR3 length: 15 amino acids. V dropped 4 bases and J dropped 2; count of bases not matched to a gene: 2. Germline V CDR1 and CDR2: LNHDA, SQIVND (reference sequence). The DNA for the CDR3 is TGTGCCAGTAGTACCGGGACAGGGGGCAATCAGCCCCAGCATTTT. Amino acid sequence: CASSTGTGGNQPQHF.

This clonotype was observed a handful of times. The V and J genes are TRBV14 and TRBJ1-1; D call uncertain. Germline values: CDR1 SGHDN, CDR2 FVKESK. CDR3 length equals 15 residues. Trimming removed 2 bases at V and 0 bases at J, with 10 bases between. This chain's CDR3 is CASSQIYSMNTEAFF. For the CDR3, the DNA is TGTGCCAGCAGCCAAATATACAGCATGAACACTGAAGCTTTCTTT.

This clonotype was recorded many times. The CDR3 DNA sequence: TGTGCCACCAGCAGGCTAACAGGTTATAATGAAAAACTGTTTTTT. Amino acid sequence: CATSRLTGYNEKLFF. The gene calls are TRBV15 and TRBJ1-4, with D perhaps matching TRBD1 (5 bases). From germline, CDR1 is LNHNV and CDR2 YYDKDF (reference sequence). The V end was cut by 3 bases, the J end by 4 bases, with 12 bases between. The CDR3 has 15 residues.